This T cell receptor beta chain was obtained from a study of identical twins. Template switching (which added a universal primer site) was used, and cDNA carried unique molecular identifiers. TCRdb re-called the 5' RACE reads with MiXCR, one entry per CDR3 protein. The sample contains about 700,000 distinct CDR3 sequences, under 9% of which appear only once. Whole-study results and caveats: Invariant MAIT and iNKT cells could partly confound zero-insertion analyses.

In its sample, this clonotype was seen a few times. Its antigen is currently unknown. CDR1 and CDR2 (germline): SEHNR, FQNEAQ (reference sequence). J gave up 4 bases and V 4 bases, and 6 bases lay outside the gene matches. This CDR3 contains 16 residues. These same data were also listed under a study on yellow fever vaccine responses in identical twins.

The chain couples TRBV7-9 to TRBJ2-2; 10 positions agree with TRBD1. The clonotype comes from a woman between 18 and 29 years old in good health. Sequencing used PBMCs. This CDR3 is CASSSGDRGPTGELFF. CDR3 sequence (DNA): TGTGCCAGCAGCTCCGGAGACAGGGGGCCCACCGGGGAGCTGTTTTTT.